Listed here are 28 T cell receptor beta chains from one sample, sequenced in a study of blood T cell repertoires in COVID-19 (TCRdb year 2020). Receptor amplification or capture employed the immunoSEQ multiplex PCR assay. TCRdb stores this immuneACCESS table with in-frame sequences only. Part of the clones is absent; in the studies checked, under half of the shortfall reflects unresolved V genes, and no reason is known for the rest. The sample table contains about 280,000 clones; only one count was recorded for about four fifths of them. Of the sample, 8% to 10% falls within the top ten clones. The sample comprised peripheral blood. The source of these receptors is a woman in her forties or fifties who had recovered from COVID-19.

The chain recombines TRBV27 with TRBJ2-2; D not certain. V was trimmed by 5 bases and J by 1 base, leaving 11 bases between them. The CDR3 is made up of 15 amino acids. Germline V gene data show CDR1 as MNHEY and CDR2 as SMNVEV (reference sequence). CDR3 sequence reads: CASSPLVRNTGELFF. For the CDR3, the DNA is TGTGCCAGCAGTCCCCTCGTCCGGAACACCGGGGAGCTGTTTTTT.

In its sample, this clone was seen once. In the same sample, other DNA sequences code for this CDR3. The chain carries TRBV11-2 and TRBJ1-2; 9 bases align to TRBD1. Germline-derived CDR1 and CDR2 are SGHAT and FQNNGV. This CDR3 contains 15 residues. V dropped 6 bases and J dropped 8; count of bases not matched to a gene: 13. CDR3 DNA sequence: TGTGCCAGCAGTTCGTCACAGGGGGCATTGAGGGGCTACACCTTC. Its protein is CASSSSQGALRGYTF.

This clone was seen more than once but under ten times. V is TRBV7-9 and J is TRBJ2-7, with 8 bases aligning to TRBD1. The CDR3 extends over 15 amino acids. With V trimmed by 1 base and J by 2 bases, 4 bases remained unmatched. Germline lookup yields CDR1 SEHNR and CDR2 FQNEAQ (reference sequence). In nucleotides, the CDR3 is TGTGCCAGCAGCTTAGTCTACAGGGGGACCTACGAGCAGTACTTC. It translates to CASSLVYRGTYEQYF.

The genes are TRBV24-1 and TRBJ2-3, with 10 bases aligning to TRBD1. The CDR3 totals 16 residues. Germline V gene sequence: CDR1 KGHDR, CDR2 SFDVKD. V dropped 4 bases and J dropped 2; count of bases not matched to a gene: 5. DNA for the CDR3: TGTGCCACCAGTGACCCGGGACAGGGGATCACAGATACGCAGTATTTT. Translation: CATSDPGQGITDTQYF.

This clone was counted a few times. The gene calls are TRBV19 and TRBJ1-3; 8 bases are a match to TRBD1. CDR3 length equals 13 residues. CDR1 and CDR2 from the germline V gene are LNHDA and SQIVND (reference sequence). With 9 bases clipped from V and 2 bases from J, the junction kept 3 bases outside the gene matches. CDR3 loop: CASQGATGNTIYF. The CDR3 DNA follows: TGTGCCAGCCAGGGGGCTACTGGAAACACCATATATTTT.

This chain connects TRBV5-1 to TRBJ1-4, with 8 bases matching TRBD1. With 3 bases clipped from V and 3 bases from J, the junction kept 16 bases outside the gene matches. The CDR3 is made up of 19 amino acids. The germline CDR1 and CDR2 sequences are SGHRS and YFSETQ. CDR3 loop: CASSYRTGYRERANEKLFF. The CDR3 bases are TGCGCCAGCAGCTACCGGACAGGGTATAGAGAACGCGCTAATGAAAAACTGTTTTTT.

The chain employs TRBV28 and TRBJ1-2; D is unclear. CDR1 and CDR2 from the germline V gene are MDHEN and SYDVKM. V lost 5 bases and J 4 bases, leaving 8 bases between the germline ends. The CDR3 is made up of 12 amino acids. CDR3 DNA: TGTGCCAGCAGTCAAAATAGCTATGGCTACACCTTC. It yields the protein CASSQNSYGYTF.

V is TRBV19 and J is TRBJ1-5; TRBD1 matches 9 bases. Germline assignment: CDR1 LNHDA and CDR2 SQIVND (reference sequence). This CDR3 is built from 16 residues. After removal of 5 bases from V and 1 base from J, the junction contained 6 bases not matched to a gene. CDR3 in amino acids: CASSPGTGPSNQPQHF. CDR3 DNA: TGTGCCAGTAGTCCAGGGACAGGGCCAAGCAATCAGCCCCAGCATTTT.

The rearrangement uses TRBV3-1 (or the pseudogene TRBV3-2) and TRBJ1-2; D gene ambiguous. With 0 bases removed from V and 8 bases from J, the gap between germline ends came to 10 bases. This CDR3 has 13 amino acids. The germline V gene has CDR1 LGHDT and CDR2 YNNKEL (reference sequence). The CDR3 loop reads CASSQDPGFGYTF. CDR3 DNA: TGTGCCAGCAGCCAAGATCCCGGGTTCGGCTACACCTTC.

As DNA, the CDR3 is TGCGCCAGCAGCCCTGGAGTGGGTCTTGAGTGTACCCAGTACTTC. Translated, it gives CASSPGVGLECTQYF. The rearrangement joins TRBV10-1 to TRBJ2-5; no firm D call. Per germline, CDR1 WNHNN and CDR2 SYGVQD (reference sequence). The CDR3 sequence is 15 residues long. With 6 bases removed from V and 8 bases from J, the gap between germline ends came to 22 bases.

The chain is built from TRBV19 and TRBJ2-7; D remains unclear. Per the germline V gene, CDR1 is LNHDA and CDR2 is SQIVND (reference sequence). This CDR3 contains 14 residues. V lost 5 bases and J 5 bases, leaving 16 bases between the germline ends. CDR3: CASSLSTYRNEQYF. CDR3 DNA: TGTGCCAGTAGTCTATCGACCTACAGAAACGAGCAGTACTTC.

This chain joins TRBV27 and TRBJ2-3; D gene ambiguous. V lost 7 bases, J lost 5 bases, and 19 bases lay in between. The CDR3 length is 15 residues. Per the germline V gene, CDR1 is MNHEY and CDR2 is SMNVEV (reference sequence). The CDR3 region has the DNA TGTGCCAGCACCAAGACGGCCCAGGCCGGAGATACGCAGTATTTT. Its protein is CASTKTAQAGDTQYF.

CDR3 region: CASSPGLANTEAFF. The DNA for the CDR3 is TGTGCCAGCAGTCCGGGACTCGCGAACACTGAAGCTTTCTTT. The chain links TRBV11-3 to TRBJ1-1; possibly TRBD1 for D (5 bases). V lost 6 bases and J lost 1, with 12 bases in between. CDR3 size: 14 residues. CDR1 is SGHNT, CDR2 YENEEA, per germline.

The chain has TRBV28 and TRBJ1-2; TRBD1 matches at 9 bases. The V gene end was trimmed by 6 bases and the J gene end by 5 bases; junction bases not matched to a gene: 10. Germline lookup yields CDR1 MDHEN and CDR2 SYDVKM. The CDR3 totals 15 residues. The CDR3 loop is CASRTGTGYLYGYTF. The CDR3 DNA follows: TGTGCCAGCAGAACCGGGACAGGGTACCTATATGGCTACACCTTC.

This clone was observed a single time. The chain joins TRBV5-6 to TRBJ1-2; a weak D match, TRBD1 (6 bases). The V gene lost 4 bases and the J gene lost 6 bases, with 28 bases spanning the gap. Germline V lookup: CDR1 SGHDT, CDR2 YYEEEE. The CDR3 spans 18 residues. CDR3 sequence: CASSRDRILFHLMNGYTF. The DNA of the CDR3 is TGTGCCAGCAGCCGAGACAGGATCTTATTCCACCTGATGAATGGCTACACCTTC.

This rearrangement joins TRBV20-1 to TRBJ1-5; 9 bases are a match to TRBD1. CDR3 size: 14 residues. J lost 7 bases, V lost 3 bases, and 7 bases had no gene match. CDR1 and CDR2 from the germline V gene are DFQATT and SNEGSKA (reference sequence). DNA for the CDR3: TGCAGTGCTAGTTGGGACAGGGATGTGCAGCCCCAGCATTTT. The encoded protein is CSASWDRDVQPQHF.

Only one count was recorded for this clone. J is TRBJ1-2 and V is TRBV18, with D perhaps matching TRBD1 (5 bases). There are 15 residues in the CDR3. Trimming stripped 4 bases from V and 4 bases from J, with 16 bases between. Germline CDR1 is KGHSH and CDR2 is LQKENI. CDR3 residues: CASSHESGLSYGYTF. The CDR3 DNA reads TGTGCCAGCTCACACGAATCGGGACTCAGCTATGGCTACACCTTC.

The chain employs TRBV4-3 and TRBJ1-2; D gene uncertain. In germline, CDR1 is LGHNA, CDR2 YSLEER. The ends were cut back, 3 bases at V and 4 bases at J, with 15 bases in the middle. The CDR3 contains 15 residues. The CDR3 here is CASSHSPGIAYGYTF. CDR3 nucleotide sequence: TGCGCCAGCAGCCATTCCCCCGGGATTGCCTATGGCTACACCTTC.

The J gene is TRBJ2-7, the V gene TRBV9, with 7 bases fitting TRBD1. CDR1 SGDLS and CDR2 YYNGEE come from the germline V gene. The CDR3 has 16 residues. Unmatched junction bases numbered 10, after V lost 4 bases and J lost 0 bases. The CDR3 nucleotides are TGTGCCAGCAGCCCCCAGGGGGTGGGACGCTCCTACGAGCAGTACTTC. Protein sequence: CASSPQGVGRSYEQYF.

The rearrangement joins TRBV5-1 to TRBJ1-2; 8 nucleotides line up with TRBD1. Trimming at V came to 4 bases and at J to 7 bases, leaving 6 bases not matched to a gene. The CDR3 is made up of 13 amino acids. CDR1 is SGHRS, CDR2 YFSETQ, per germline. Here the CDR3 DNA reads TGCGCCAGCAGCAAGGACAGGGATAGTGGCTACACCTTC. Its protein product is CASSKDRDSGYTF.

V and J are TRBV12-3 or TRBV12-4 and TRBJ1-5, with D hard to call. The CDR3 has 12 residues. Trimming shortened V by 3 bases and J by 3 bases, and 3 bases separated the two germline ends. The CDR3 protein is CASSFYNQPQHF. CDR3 nucleotide sequence: TGTGCCAGCAGTTTCTACAATCAGCCCCAGCATTTT.

The J gene is TRBJ1-5, the V gene TRBV6-5, with 7 bases lining up with TRBD1. The V gene's germline CDR1 is MNHEY and CDR2 SVGAGI. The ends lost 6 bases at V and 6 bases at J; junction bases unmatched: 5. This CDR3 contains 13 residues. CDR3 sequence reads: CASSMNRGQPQHF. CDR3 in DNA: TGTGCCAGCAGCATGAACAGGGGTCAGCCCCAGCATTTT.

This clone was seen once. V usage is TRBV7-2 and J usage is TRBJ2-3; TRBD2 matches at 10 bases. With V trimmed by 1 base and J by 1 base, 11 bases remained unmatched. The length of the CDR3 is 19 residues. Germline V gene lookup returns CDR1 SGHTA and CDR2 FQGNSA. In nucleotides, the CDR3 is TGTGCCAGCAGCTTAGTAGGTCTAGCGGGAGCCTCTCGCACAGATACGCAGTATTTT. Its protein is CASSLVGLAGASRTDTQYF.

The rearrangement links TRBV7-2 to TRBJ2-1; D remains unclear. Germline assignment: CDR1 SGHTA and CDR2 FQGNSA. This CDR3 is built from 16 residues. V lost 1 base, J lost 0 bases, and 10 bases lay in between. CDR3 sequence reads: CASSLGYGFSYNEQFF. CDR3 bases: TGTGCCAGCAGCTTAGGATACGGTTTCTCCTACAATGAGCAGTTCTTC.

The rearrangement joins TRBV4-3 to TRBJ2-1; no definite D call. The CDR3 length is 16 residues. The germline gives CDR1 LGHNA, CDR2 YSLEER. The V end lost 2 bases, the J end lost 0 bases, and 11 bases lay between the germline ends. DNA of the CDR3: TGCGCCAGCAGCCAATCAACGGCTAGCTCCTACAATGAGCAGTTCTTC. It yields the protein CASSQSTASSYNEQFF.

There are a few counts of this clone. Other DNA sequences in the same sample also yield this CDR3. CDR3 sequence (DNA): TGTGCCTGGAGTGTTCGGGGGGGGAACATTCAGTACTTC. Its translation is CAWSVRGGNIQYF. J is TRBJ2-4 and V is TRBV30; 8 bases match TRBD2. The CDR3 is 13 residues long. V was clipped by 0 bases and J by 7 bases; unmatched bases: 2. Germline CDR1 is GTSNPN and CDR2 is SVGIG (reference sequence).

The V gene is TRBV10-3, the J gene TRBJ1-1; TRBD1 agrees at 7 bases. The CDR3 runs to 12 residues. Losses at the gene ends were 5 bases for V and 13 bases for J; bases not matched to a gene: 10. Germline V gene lookup returns CDR1 ENHRY and CDR2 SYGVKD. The CDR3 reads CAISLPGQPLFF. As DNA, the CDR3 is TGTGCCATCAGTTTACCGGGACAGCCGCTTTTCTTT.

The CDR3 region is CAWSAQGQQPQHF. CDR3 nucleotide sequence: TGTGCCTGGAGTGCTCAGGGACAACAGCCCCAGCATTTT. J is TRBJ1-5 and V is TRBV30; tentative D call: TRBD1 (6 bases). CDR3 length: 13 residues. V was trimmed by 1 base and J by 7 bases, leaving 11 bases between them. The germline V gene has CDR1 GTSNPN and CDR2 SVGIG (reference sequence).